This T cell receptor (beta chain) was profiled in a study of OX40 agonist ivuxolimab in advanced cancers. Across the whole study: Patients in the trial were receiving intravenous ivuxolimab every 2 weeks, at doses of 0.01 to 10 mg/kg. Notes on the study in general: By week 6 at 0.1 to 3.0 mg/kg, blood CD4+ and CD8+ T cells had expanded clonally.

No patient had autoimmune disease or received systemic immunosuppression. This clone was detected only once. Its matching antigen is unknown. The identical CDR3 is also encoded by other nucleotide sequences in the sample. The assay was immunoSEQ multiplex PCR, and TCRdb's table has in-frame clones only and misses some. The table records under 100,000 clones, approximately 84% of them present only once. This CDR3 spans 12 amino acids. Trimming cost V 6 bases and J 2 bases, with 4 bases left between them. CDR1 is KGHSH, CDR2 LQKENI, per germline. This sample comprised CD4+ or CD8+ T cells sorted from blood, obtained in a trial of the OX40 agonist ivuxolimab. The chain is built from TRBV18 and TRBJ2-2; D unclear. This sequence was found in an adult with an advanced solid tumor such as melanoma, head and neck, liver or kidney cancer. The CDR3 DNA reads TGTGCCAGCTCCCCCAACACCGGGGAGCTGTTTTTT. Translation: CASSPNTGELFF.